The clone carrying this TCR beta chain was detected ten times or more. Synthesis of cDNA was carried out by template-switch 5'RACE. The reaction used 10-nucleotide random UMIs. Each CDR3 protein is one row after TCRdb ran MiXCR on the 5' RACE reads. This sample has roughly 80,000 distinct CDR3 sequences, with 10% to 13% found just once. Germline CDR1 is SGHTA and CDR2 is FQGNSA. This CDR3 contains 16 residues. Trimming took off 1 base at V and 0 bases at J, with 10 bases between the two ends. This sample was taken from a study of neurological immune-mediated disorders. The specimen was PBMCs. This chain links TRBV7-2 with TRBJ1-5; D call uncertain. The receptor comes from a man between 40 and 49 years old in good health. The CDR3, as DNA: TGTGCCAGCAGCTTAGGCCAGCCCAATAGCAATCAGCCCCAGCATTTT. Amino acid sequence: CASSLGQPNSNQPQHF.